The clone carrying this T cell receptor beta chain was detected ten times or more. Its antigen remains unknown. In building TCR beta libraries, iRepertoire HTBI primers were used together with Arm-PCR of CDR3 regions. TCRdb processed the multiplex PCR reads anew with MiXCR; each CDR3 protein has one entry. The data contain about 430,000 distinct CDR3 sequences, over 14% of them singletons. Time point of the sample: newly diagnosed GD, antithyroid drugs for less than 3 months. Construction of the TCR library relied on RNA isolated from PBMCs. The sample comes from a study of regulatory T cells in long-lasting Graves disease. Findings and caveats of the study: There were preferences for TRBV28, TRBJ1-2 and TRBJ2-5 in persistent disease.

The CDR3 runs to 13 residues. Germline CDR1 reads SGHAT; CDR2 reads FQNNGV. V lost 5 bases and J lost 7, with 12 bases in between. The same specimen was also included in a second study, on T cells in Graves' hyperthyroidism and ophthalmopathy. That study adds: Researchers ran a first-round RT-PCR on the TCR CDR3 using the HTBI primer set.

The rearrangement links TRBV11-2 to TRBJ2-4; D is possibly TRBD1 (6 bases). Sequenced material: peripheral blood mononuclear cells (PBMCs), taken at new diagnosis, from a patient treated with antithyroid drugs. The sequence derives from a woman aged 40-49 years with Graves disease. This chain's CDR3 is CASSSRDMNIQYF. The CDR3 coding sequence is TGTGCCAGCAGCAGCCGGGACATGAACATTCAGTACTTC.